Each of the 21 T cell receptor beta chains below was sequenced from the same sample in a study of OX40 agonist ivuxolimab in advanced cancers. Measured with immunoSEQ multiplex PCR; TCRdb has only the in-frame clones, and not every one. The sample carries approximately 100,000 clones, 91% recorded once. The source was CD4+ or CD8+ T cells sorted from blood, collected in a trial of the OX40 agonist ivuxolimab. The origin of the receptors is an adult with an advanced solid tumor such as melanoma, head and neck, liver or kidney cancer.

This clone appeared once. The rearrangement joins TRBV5-6 to TRBJ2-5; 7 nucleotides agree with TRBD1. Looked up from germline, CDR1 is SGHDT and CDR2 is YYEEEE. The CDR3 is made up of 14 amino acids. Trimming at V came to 2 bases and at J to 5 bases, leaving 6 bases not matched to a gene. The chain's CDR3 is CASSFLTGWETQYF. The CDR3 coding sequence is TGTGCCAGCAGCTTCCTGACAGGGTGGGAGACCCAGTACTTC.

This sequence joins TRBV6-1 and TRBJ2-1, with D maybe TRBD2 (5 bases). The CDR3 has 15 amino acids. Germline-derived CDR1 and CDR2 are MNHNS and SASEGT. V was shortened by 3 bases and J by 1 base, with 10 bases between the two germline ends. The CDR3 sequence is CASSDWGESYNEQFF. CDR3 nucleotide sequence: TGTGCCAGCAGTGACTGGGGAGAGTCCTACAATGAGCAGTTCTTC.

The chain uses TRBV6-5 and TRBJ2-1; 8 bases fit TRBD2. V shed 7 bases, J shed 4 bases, and the junction held 9 bases outside the gene matches. Germline V gives CDR1 MNHEY, CDR2 SVGAGI. The CDR3 contains 15 residues. CDR3: CASKTSSGSYNEQFF. CDR3 coding DNA: TGTGCCAGCAAAACTTCCAGCGGGAGTTACAATGAGCAGTTCTTC.

V usage is TRBV4-2 and J usage is TRBJ2-2; 10 bases are shared with TRBD2. Germline values: CDR1 LGHNA, CDR2 YNFKEQ. CDR3 length: 18 residues. Losses at the gene ends were 2 bases for V and 4 bases for J; bases not matched to a gene: 10. The DNA for the CDR3 is TGTGCCAGCAGCCAAACACCCGGGACTAGCGAGGGCACCGGGGAGCTGTTTTTT. This gives the protein CASSQTPGTSEGTGELFF.

The rearrangement joins TRBV29-1 to TRBJ1-1; 10 bases are a match to TRBD1. The CDR3 spans 12 residues. Germline assignment: CDR1 SQVTM and CDR2 ANQGSEA. V shed 5 bases and J 4 bases; nucleotides not matched to a gene: 1. CDR3 sequence reads: CSVRDRGTEAFF. CDR3 nucleotides: TGCAGCGTTCGGGACAGGGGCACTGAAGCTTTCTTT.

The V gene is TRBV7-2, the J gene TRBJ2-3, with TRBD2 as a possible D gene (6 bases). With 5 bases removed from V and 5 bases from J, the gap between germline ends came to 14 bases. Germline V gene sequence: CDR1 SGHTA, CDR2 FQGNSA. The CDR3 length is 14 residues. The CDR3 sequence: CASSRAAEGDTQYF. In DNA, the CDR3 is TGTGCCAGCAGCCGGGCGGCGGAGGGAGATACGCAGTATTTT.

This clone was seen only once. The chain has TRBV6-5 and TRBJ2-7, with TRBD2 identical over 11 bases. V lost 6 bases, J lost 2 bases, and 6 bases stayed unmatched. CDR3 length equals 15 residues. The germline CDR1 and CDR2 sequences are MNHEY and SVGAGI. Written as DNA, the CDR3 is TGTGCCAGCAGCCCAATGGGACTAGCGGCCTACGAGCAGTACTTC. Residues: CASSPMGLAAYEQYF.

This chain uses TRBV5-4 with TRBJ2-2, with 9 bases lining up with TRBD1. Losses at the gene ends were 2 bases for V and 6 bases for J; bases not matched to a gene: 5. Germline loops: CDR1 SGHNT, CDR2 YYREEE (reference sequence). The CDR3 loop spans 15 amino acids. CDR3 nucleotides: TGTGCCAGCAGCTTAGGACAGGGGCCGGCCGGGGAGCTGTTTTTT. It encodes CASSLGQGPAGELFF.

The chain recombines TRBV7-9 with TRBJ1-2; perhaps TRBD1 as D (5 bases). The CDR3 covers 16 residues. V lost 1 base to trimming and J lost 1 base, with 13 bases between them. The germline gives CDR1 SEHNR, CDR2 FQNEAQ (reference sequence). As DNA, the CDR3 is TGTGCCAGCAGCTTAGGGGGCACAGTTGTTAACTATGGCTACACCTTC. Its translation is CASSLGGTVVNYGYTF.

The J gene is TRBJ2-1, the V gene TRBV7-2; the match to TRBD2 covers 10 bases. Germline CDR1 reads SGHTA; CDR2 reads FQGNSA. This CDR3 has 18 residues. V gave up 5 bases and J gave up 2 bases; unmatched junction bases: 12. The CDR3 nucleotides read TGTGCCAGCAGCCTACGCGGCGTAGCGGGAGGAGCCTACAATGAGCAGTTCTTC. Translation: CASSLRGVAGGAYNEQFF.

This clone has only a few counts. V gene TRBV4-1 combines with J gene TRBJ2-4; TRBD2 matches at 12 bases. The CDR3 extends over 20 amino acids. The V gene end was trimmed by 4 bases and the J gene end by 0 bases; junction bases not matched to a gene: 13. CDR1 is MGHRA, CDR2 YSYEKL, per germline. The CDR3 here is CASSPSRWTSGTLAKNIQYF. The CDR3 DNA follows: TGCGCCAGCAGCCCTAGCAGATGGACTAGCGGGACCTTAGCCAAAAACATTCAGTACTTC.

This rearrangement joins TRBV5-1 to TRBJ2-5; 7 bases align to TRBD2. Germline lookup yields CDR1 SGHRS and CDR2 YFSETQ. CDR3 length: 14 amino acids. V shed 7 bases, J shed 1 base, and the junction held 7 bases outside the gene matches. For the CDR3, the DNA is TGCGCCAGCGCGGAGGGAGGGCCCCAAGAGACCCAGTACTTC. As protein: CASAEGGPQETQYF.

The chain carries TRBV19 and TRBJ2-3; no clear D gene. Germline V gene data show CDR1 as LNHDA and CDR2 as SQIVND (reference sequence). V lost 0 bases and J 1 base, leaving 8 bases between the germline ends. The CDR3 loop spans 15 amino acids. CDR3 protein: CASSIDQPGTDTQYF. Written as DNA, the CDR3 is TGTGCCAGTAGTATAGATCAACCCGGCACAGATACGCAGTATTTT. Together with reference TRBV19 and TRBJ2-3, the CDR3 gives the full variable domain: DGGITQSPKYLFRKEGQNVTLSCEQNLNHDAMYWYRQDPGQGLRLIYYSQIVNDFQKGDIAEGYSVSREKKESFPLTVTSAQKNPTAFYLCASSIDQPGTDTQYFGPGTRLTVL.

The V gene is TRBV6-6, the J gene TRBJ1-1; D uncertain. CDR3 size: 13 residues. Germline CDR1 MNHNY, CDR2 SVGAGI (reference sequence). Trimming stripped 4 bases from V and 6 bases from J, with 12 bases between. The CDR3 DNA follows: TGTGCCAGCAGTTTGATTCAGGACTCTGAAGCTTTCTTT. This translates into CASSLIQDSEAFF.

This clone was counted between two and nine times. The chain links TRBV7-9 to TRBJ1-2; no definite D call. The CDR3 is 8 amino acids. V was shortened by 11 bases and J by 6 bases, with 4 bases between the two germline ends. Germline CDR1 reads SEHNR; CDR2 reads FQNEAQ (reference sequence). The chain's CDR3 is CAANGYTF. In nucleotides, the CDR3 is TGTGCCGCCAATGGCTACACCTTC. The whole variable domain, filled in from reference TRBV7-9 and TRBJ1-2, reads DTGVSQNPRHKITKRGQNVTFRCDPISEHNRLYWYRQTLGQGPEFLTYFQNEAQLEKSRLLSDRFSAERPKGSFSTLEIQRTEQGDSAMYLCAANGYTFGSGTRLTVV.

J is TRBJ1-3 and V is TRBV9; 9 positions agree with TRBD1. Unmatched junction bases numbered 1, after V lost 1 base and J lost 2 bases. The CDR3 contains 15 residues. Germline lookup yields CDR1 SGDLS and CDR2 YYNGEE. CDR3 DNA sequence: TGTGCCAGCAGCGTAAGGGACAGGGCTGGAAACACCATATATTTT. Residues: CASSVRDRAGNTIYF. Filled out from reference TRBV9 and TRBJ1-3, the complete variable domain reads DSGVTQTPKHLITATGQRVTLRCSPRSGDLSVYWYQQSLDQGLQFLIQYYNGEERAKGNILERFSAQQFPDLHSELNLSSLELGDSALYFCASSVRDRAGNTIYFGEGSWLTVV.

A few counts support this clone. The rearrangement uses TRBV27 and TRBJ2-7; 8 nucleotides match TRBD1. V shed 2 bases and J 5 bases; nucleotides not matched to a gene: 11. Germline assignment: CDR1 MNHEY and CDR2 SMNVEV (reference sequence). The CDR3 has 16 residues. In DNA, the CDR3 is TGTGCCAGCAGTTTAGTGTCGGCAGGGGGCTTACACGAGCAGTACTTC. Its protein product is CASSLVSAGGLHEQYF.

The chain has TRBV18 and TRBJ2-1; D remains ambiguous. The germline gives CDR1 KGHSH, CDR2 LQKENI. Trimming pared 2 bases from V and 2 bases from J, leaving 7 bases between. CDR3 length: 14 residues. CDR3 residues: CASSPSNPYNEQFF. CDR3 nucleotides: TGTGCCAGCTCACCAAGCAACCCCTACAATGAGCAGTTCTTC.

The chain combines TRBV6-9 with TRBJ2-7; D remains ambiguous. In germline, CDR1 is MNHGY, CDR2 SVAAGI. Trimming cost V 2 bases and J 0 bases, with 8 bases left between them. This CDR3 is 14 amino acids long. CDR3 in DNA: TGTGCCAGCAGTTATCCTGCATACTCCTACGAGCAGTACTTC. The encoded protein is CASSYPAYSYEQYF.

The chain recombines TRBV7-2 with TRBJ2-3, with a weak D call TRBD1 (6 bases). CDR3 size: 15 residues. The germline V gene has CDR1 SGHTA and CDR2 FQGNSA. Trimming removed 4 bases from V and 6 bases from J, with 17 bases in between. CDR3 bases: TGTGCCAGCAGCTCCCTGGGACAACCTACGGATACGCAGTATTTT. Translated: CASSSLGQPTDTQYF.

This clone was counted a single time. CDR3 bases: TGTGCCAGCAGCCCCCAAAGCCGGGAGTTGGCAGATACGCAGTATTTT. This gives the protein CASSPQSRELADTQYF. The rearrangement uses TRBV7-2 and TRBJ2-3; D is possibly TRBD2 (6 bases). The CDR3 spans 16 residues. Germline CDR1 is SGHTA and CDR2 is FQGNSA. The V gene lost 5 bases and the J gene lost 4 bases, with 19 bases spanning the gap.